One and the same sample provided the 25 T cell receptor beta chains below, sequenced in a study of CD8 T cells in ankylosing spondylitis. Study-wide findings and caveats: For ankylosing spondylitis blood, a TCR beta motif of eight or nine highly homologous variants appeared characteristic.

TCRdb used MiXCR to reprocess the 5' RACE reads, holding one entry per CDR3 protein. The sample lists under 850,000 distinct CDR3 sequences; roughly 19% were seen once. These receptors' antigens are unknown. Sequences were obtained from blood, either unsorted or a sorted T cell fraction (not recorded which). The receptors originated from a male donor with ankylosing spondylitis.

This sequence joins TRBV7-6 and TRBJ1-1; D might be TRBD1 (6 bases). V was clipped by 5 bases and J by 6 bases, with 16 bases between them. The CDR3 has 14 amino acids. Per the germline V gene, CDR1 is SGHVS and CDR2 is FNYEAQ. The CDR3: CASSHLQGSAEAFF. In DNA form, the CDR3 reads TGTGCCAGCAGCCACCTACAGGGATCAGCTGAAGCTTTCTTT.

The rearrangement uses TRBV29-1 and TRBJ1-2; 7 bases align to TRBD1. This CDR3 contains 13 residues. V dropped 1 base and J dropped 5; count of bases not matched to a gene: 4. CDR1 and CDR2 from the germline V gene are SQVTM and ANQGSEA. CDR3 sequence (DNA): TGCAGCGTTGAAGGACAGGGTTGGTATGGCTACACCTTC. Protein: CSVEGQGWYGYTF. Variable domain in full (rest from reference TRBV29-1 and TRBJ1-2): SAVISQKPSRDICQRGTSLTIQCQVDSQVTMMFWYRQQPGQSLTLIATANQGSEATYESGFVIDKFPISRPNLTFSTLTVSNMSPEDSSIYLCSVEGQGWYGYTFGSGTRLTVV.

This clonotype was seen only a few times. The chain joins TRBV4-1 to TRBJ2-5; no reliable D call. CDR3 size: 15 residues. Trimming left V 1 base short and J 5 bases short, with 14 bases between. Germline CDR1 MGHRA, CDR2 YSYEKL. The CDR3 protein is CASSQVELGLETQYF. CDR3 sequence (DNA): TGCGCCAGCAGCCAAGTCGAGCTTGGGTTGGAGACCCAGTACTTC.

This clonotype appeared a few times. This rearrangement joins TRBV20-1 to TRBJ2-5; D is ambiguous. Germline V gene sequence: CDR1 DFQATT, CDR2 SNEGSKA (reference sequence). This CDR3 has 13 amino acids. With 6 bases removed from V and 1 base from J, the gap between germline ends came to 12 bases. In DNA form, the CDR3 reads TGCAGTGCCCCTTACCGGTCCCAAGAGACCCAGTACTTC. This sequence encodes CSAPYRSQETQYF.

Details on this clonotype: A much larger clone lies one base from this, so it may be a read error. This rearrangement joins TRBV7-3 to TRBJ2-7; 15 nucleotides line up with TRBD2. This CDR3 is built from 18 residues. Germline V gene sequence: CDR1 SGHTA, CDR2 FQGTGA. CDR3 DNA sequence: TGTGCCCGCAGCTCCGGGACTAGCGGGAGGACCGGGATGTACGAGCAGTACTTC. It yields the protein CARSSGTSGRTGMYEQYF.

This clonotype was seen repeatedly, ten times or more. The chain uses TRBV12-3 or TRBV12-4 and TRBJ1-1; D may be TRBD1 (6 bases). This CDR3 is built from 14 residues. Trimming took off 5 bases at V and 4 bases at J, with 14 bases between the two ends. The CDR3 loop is CASSPRGHGTEAFF. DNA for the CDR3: TGTGCCAGCAGTCCCCGGGGGCACGGCACTGAAGCTTTCTTT.

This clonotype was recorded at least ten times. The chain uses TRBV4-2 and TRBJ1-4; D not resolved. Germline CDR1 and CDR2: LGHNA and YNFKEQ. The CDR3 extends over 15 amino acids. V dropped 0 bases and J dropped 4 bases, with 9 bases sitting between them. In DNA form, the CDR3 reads TGTGCCAGCAGCCAAGACGGGGATTATAATGAAAAACTGTTTTTT. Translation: CASSQDGDYNEKLFF.

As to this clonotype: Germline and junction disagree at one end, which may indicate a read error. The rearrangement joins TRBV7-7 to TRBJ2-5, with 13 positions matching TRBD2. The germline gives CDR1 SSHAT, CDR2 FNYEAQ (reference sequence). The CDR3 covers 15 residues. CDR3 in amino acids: CASSWGTSGEETQYF. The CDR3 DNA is TGTGCTAGCAGCTGGGGGACTAGCGGGGAAGAGACCCAGTACTTC. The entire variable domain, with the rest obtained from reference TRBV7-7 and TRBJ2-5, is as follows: GAGVSQSPRYKVTKRGQDVTLRCDPISSHATLYWYQQALGQGPEFLTYFNYEAQPDKSGLPSDRFSAERPEGSISTLTIQRTEQRDSAMYRCASSWGTSGEETQYFGPGTRLLVL.

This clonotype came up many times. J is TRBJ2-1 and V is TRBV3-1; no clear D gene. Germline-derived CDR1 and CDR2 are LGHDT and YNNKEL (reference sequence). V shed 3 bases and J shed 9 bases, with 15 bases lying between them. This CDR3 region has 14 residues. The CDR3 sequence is CASSHPSVAAEQFF. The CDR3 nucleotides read TGTGCCAGCAGCCATCCATCGGTAGCCGCTGAGCAGTTCTTC.

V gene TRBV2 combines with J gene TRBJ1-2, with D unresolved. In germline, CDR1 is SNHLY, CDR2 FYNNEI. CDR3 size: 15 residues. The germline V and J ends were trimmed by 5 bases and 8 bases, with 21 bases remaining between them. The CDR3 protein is CASSPPPWNLYGYTF. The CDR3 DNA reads TGTGCCAGCAGTCCCCCCCCTTGGAATTTGTACGGCTACACCTTC.

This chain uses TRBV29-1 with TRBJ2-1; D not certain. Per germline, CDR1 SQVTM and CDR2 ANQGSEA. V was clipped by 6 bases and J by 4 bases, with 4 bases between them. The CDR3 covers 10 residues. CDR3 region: CSVQYNEQFF. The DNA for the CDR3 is TGCAGCGTACAATACAATGAGCAGTTCTTC.

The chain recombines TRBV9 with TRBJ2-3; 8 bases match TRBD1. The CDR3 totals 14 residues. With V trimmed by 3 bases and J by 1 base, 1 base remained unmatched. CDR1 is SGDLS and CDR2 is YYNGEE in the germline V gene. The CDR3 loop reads CASSEGQGTDTQYF. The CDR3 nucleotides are TGTGCCAGCAGCGAGGGACAGGGCACAGATACGCAGTATTTT.

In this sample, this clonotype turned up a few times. Here the CDR3 DNA reads TGTGCCAGCAGTCCACAAGGGACAGGGGCGTACAATGAGCAGTTCTTC. This sequence encodes CASSPQGTGAYNEQFF. The chain recombines TRBV27 with TRBJ2-1; TRBD1 matches at 10 bases. The germline V gene encodes CDR1 MNHEY and CDR2 SMNVEV (reference sequence). V shed 5 bases and J 4 bases; nucleotides not matched to a gene: 8. The CDR3 has 16 amino acids.

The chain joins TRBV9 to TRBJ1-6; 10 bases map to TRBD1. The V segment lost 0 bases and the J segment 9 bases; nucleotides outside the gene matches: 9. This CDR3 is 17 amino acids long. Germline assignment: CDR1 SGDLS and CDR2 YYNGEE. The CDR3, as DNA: TGTGCCAGCAGCGTAGACGCCGGGACAGGGGTATTTTCACCCCTCCACTTT. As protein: CASSVDAGTGVFSPLHF.

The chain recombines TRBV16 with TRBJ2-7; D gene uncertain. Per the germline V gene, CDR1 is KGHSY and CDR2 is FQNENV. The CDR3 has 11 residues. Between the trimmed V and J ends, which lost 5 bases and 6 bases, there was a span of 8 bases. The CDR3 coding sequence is TGTGCCAGCAGCGGCAAGGGCGAGCAGTACTTC. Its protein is CASSGKGEQYF.

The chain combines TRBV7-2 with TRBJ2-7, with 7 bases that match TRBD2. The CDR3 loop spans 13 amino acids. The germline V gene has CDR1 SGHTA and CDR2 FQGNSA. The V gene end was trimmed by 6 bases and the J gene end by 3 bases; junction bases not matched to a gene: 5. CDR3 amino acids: CASSWTRDYEQYF. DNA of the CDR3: TGTGCCAGCAGTTGGACTAGAGACTACGAGCAGTACTTC. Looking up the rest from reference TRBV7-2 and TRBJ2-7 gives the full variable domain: GAGVSQSPSNKVTEKGKDVELRCDPISGHTALYWYRQSLGQGLEFLIYFQGNSAPDKSGLPSDRFSAERTGGSVSTLTIQRTQQEDSAVYLCASSWTRDYEQYFGPGTRLTVT.

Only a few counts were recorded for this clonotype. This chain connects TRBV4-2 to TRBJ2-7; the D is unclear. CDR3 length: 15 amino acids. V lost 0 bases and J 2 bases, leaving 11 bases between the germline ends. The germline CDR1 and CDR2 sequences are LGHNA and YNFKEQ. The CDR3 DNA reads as TGTGCCAGCAGCCAAGAAATCCGCACAGCCTACGAGCAGTACTTC. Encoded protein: CASSQEIRTAYEQYF.

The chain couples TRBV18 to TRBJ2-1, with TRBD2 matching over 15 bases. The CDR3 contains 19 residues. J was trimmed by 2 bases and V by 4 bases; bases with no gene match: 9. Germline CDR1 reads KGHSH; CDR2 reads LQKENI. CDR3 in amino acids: CASSLSGLAGGHTYNEQFF. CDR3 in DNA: TGTGCCAGCTCACTGTCGGGACTAGCGGGGGGCCATACCTACAATGAGCAGTTCTTC. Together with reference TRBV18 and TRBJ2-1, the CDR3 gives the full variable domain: NAGVMQNPRHLVRRRGQEARLRCSPMKGHSHVYWYRQLPEEGLKFMVYLQKENIIDESGMPKERFSAEFPKEGPSILRIQQVVRGDSAAYFCASSLSGLAGGHTYNEQFFGPGTRLTVL.

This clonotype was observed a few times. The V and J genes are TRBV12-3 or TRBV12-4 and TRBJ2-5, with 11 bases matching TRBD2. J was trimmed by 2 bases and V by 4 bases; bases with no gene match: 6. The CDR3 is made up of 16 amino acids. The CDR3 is CASSSGTSGPQETQYF. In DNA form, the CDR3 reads TGTGCCAGCAGTTCTGGGACTAGCGGCCCTCAAGAGACCCAGTACTTC.

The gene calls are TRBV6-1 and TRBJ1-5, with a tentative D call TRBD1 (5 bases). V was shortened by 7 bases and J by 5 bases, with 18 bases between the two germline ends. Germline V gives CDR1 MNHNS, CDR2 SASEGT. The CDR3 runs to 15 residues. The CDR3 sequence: CASTEGEGPHQPQHF. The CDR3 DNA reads TGTGCCAGCACCGAAGGGGAGGGGCCGCATCAGCCCCAGCATTTT.

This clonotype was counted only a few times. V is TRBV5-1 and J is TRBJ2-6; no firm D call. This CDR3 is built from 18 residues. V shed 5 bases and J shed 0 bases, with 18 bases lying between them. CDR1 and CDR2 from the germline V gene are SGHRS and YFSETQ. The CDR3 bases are TGCGCCAGCAGTGCTTTCTTTGGCTCCAACTCTGGGGCCAACGTCCTGACTTTC. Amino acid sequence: CASSAFFGSNSGANVLTF.

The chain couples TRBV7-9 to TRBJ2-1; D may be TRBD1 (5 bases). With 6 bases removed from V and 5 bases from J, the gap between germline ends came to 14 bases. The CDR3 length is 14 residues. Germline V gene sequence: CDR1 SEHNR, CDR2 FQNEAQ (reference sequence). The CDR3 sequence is CASRVQGRNNEQFF. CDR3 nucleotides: TGTGCCAGCAGGGTTCAGGGTCGAAACAATGAGCAGTTCTTC.

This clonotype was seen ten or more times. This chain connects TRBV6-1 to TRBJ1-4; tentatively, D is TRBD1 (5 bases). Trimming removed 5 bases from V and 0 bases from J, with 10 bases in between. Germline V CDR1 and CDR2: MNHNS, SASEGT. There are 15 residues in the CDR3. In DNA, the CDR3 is TGTGCCAGCAGTCCGGGGCCAGCAACTAATGAAAAACTGTTTTTT. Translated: CASSPGPATNEKLFF.

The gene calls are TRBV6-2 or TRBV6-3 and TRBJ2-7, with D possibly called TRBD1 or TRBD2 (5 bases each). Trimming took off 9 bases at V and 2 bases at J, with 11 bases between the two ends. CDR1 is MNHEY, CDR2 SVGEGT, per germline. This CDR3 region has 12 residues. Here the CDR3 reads CASKPGPYEQYF. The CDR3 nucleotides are TGTGCCAGTAAACCGGGGCCCTACGAGCAGTACTTC.

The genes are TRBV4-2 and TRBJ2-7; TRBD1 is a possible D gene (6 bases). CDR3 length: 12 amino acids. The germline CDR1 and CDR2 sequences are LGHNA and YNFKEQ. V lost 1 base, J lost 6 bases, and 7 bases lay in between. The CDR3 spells CASSQGRGEQYF. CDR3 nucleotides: TGTGCCAGCAGCCAAGGCAGGGGCGAGCAGTACTTC.